The 24 T cell receptor beta chains in this list originate from one sample, sequenced in a study of T cells after yellow fever vaccination. TCRdb analysed the 5' RACE reads with MiXCR anew, one entry per CDR3 protein. Of 510,000 or so distinct CDR3 sequences listed, around 21% are singletons. This specimen was PBMCs, taken 15 days after the yellow fever booster vaccination. These receptors all stem from a young man who received the YFV17D yellow fever vaccine.

V is TRBV5-1 and J is TRBJ1-4, with 7 positions matching TRBD1. Unmatched junction bases numbered 4, after V lost 3 bases and J lost 5 bases. Germline V CDR1 and CDR2: SGHRS, YFSETQ. CDR3 size: 14 residues. CDR3 amino acids: CASSSGQPNEKLFF. DNA for the CDR3: TGCGCCAGCAGCTCGGGACAGCCGAATGAAAAACTGTTTTTT. Supplemented by reference TRBV5-1 and TRBJ1-4, the full variable domain reads KAGVTQTPRYLIKTRGQQVTLSCSPISGHRSVSWYQQTPGQGLQFLFEYFSETQRNKGNFPGRFSGRQFSNSRSEMNVSTLELGDSALYLCASSSGQPNEKLFFGSGTQLSVL.

The chain employs TRBV28 and TRBJ1-6; 9 bases fit TRBD1. The CDR3 is 15 residues long. CDR1 is MDHEN and CDR2 is SYDVKM in the germline V gene. After removal of 6 bases from V and 10 bases from J, the junction contained 10 bases not matched to a gene. In DNA form, the CDR3 reads TGTGCCAGCAGGCTGACAGGGGGTCGGGACTCACCCCTCCACTTT. Protein: CASRLTGGRDSPLHF.

The table lists this clonotype with many counts. V and J are TRBV7-2 and TRBJ2-3; 8 positions match TRBD2. V lost 4 bases and J lost 3; bases outside the gene matches: 3. Germline CDR1 and CDR2: SGHTA and FQGNSA. This CDR3 has 14 residues. The chain's CDR3 is CASSSGTRTDTQYF. As DNA, the CDR3 is TGTGCCAGCAGCTCCGGGACTAGAACAGATACGCAGTATTTT.

The chain links TRBV7-9 to TRBJ2-2; no definite D call. This CDR3 is 12 amino acids long. V was pared by 5 bases and J by 6 bases, with 7 bases between. Germline CDR1 SEHNR, CDR2 FQNEAQ (reference sequence). The CDR3 sequence is CASSPFAGELFF. CDR3 coding DNA: TGTGCCAGCAGCCCATTTGCCGGGGAGCTGTTTTTT.

The chain employs TRBV6-1 and TRBJ2-7; D possibly matches TRBD1 or TRBD2 (5 bases each). This CDR3 spans 16 amino acids. Germline V gives CDR1 MNHNS, CDR2 SASEGT. V lost 9 bases and J lost 2, with 23 bases in between. The CDR3 sequence: CASNPTGTALTYEQYF. The CDR3 DNA is TGTGCCAGTAATCCTACCGGGACGGCTTTAACCTACGAGCAGTACTTC.

The V gene is TRBV12-3 or TRBV12-4, the J gene TRBJ1-5; D call uncertain. The CDR3 is made up of 15 amino acids. Trimming cost V 0 bases and J 4 bases, with 10 bases left between them. CDR3 loop: CASSLAGISNQPQHF. As DNA, the CDR3 is TGTGCCAGCAGTTTAGCGGGGATATCGAATCAGCCCCAGCATTTT.

The chain is built from TRBV20-1 and TRBJ1-4, with D unclear. Deletions cut 5 bases from V and 1 base from J, with 11 bases between. The CDR3 runs to 14 residues. Germline values: CDR1 DFQATT, CDR2 SNEGSKA (reference sequence). CDR3: CSAGIGGTNEKLFF. CDR3 nucleotides: TGCAGTGCTGGCATTGGTGGAACTAATGAAAAACTGTTTTTT.

V usage is TRBV7-2 and J usage is TRBJ2-3; the match to TRBD2 covers 7 bases. This CDR3 spans 14 amino acids. The trim removed 0 bases at V and 5 bases at J, leaving 2 bases unmatched. The germline CDR1 and CDR2 sequences are SGHTA and FQGNSA. The DNA for the CDR3 is TGTGCCAGCAGCTTAGCTGGGAGGGTAGATACGCAGTATTTT. It is translated as CASSLAGRVDTQYF.

Only a few counts were recorded for this clonotype. This chain connects TRBV6-2 or TRBV6-3 to TRBJ1-1; TRBD1 is a possible D gene (6 bases). V was shortened by 0 bases and J by 7 bases, with 21 bases between the two germline ends. The CDR3 is 17 amino acids. The germline CDR1 and CDR2 sequences are MNHEY and SVGEGT. CDR3 residues: CASSYSSRLDRRGEAFF. CDR3 nucleotides: TGTGCCAGCAGTTACTCGTCCCGCCTAGACAGGAGGGGTGAAGCTTTCTTT.

This clonotype was seen more than once but under ten times. One base away lies a much larger clone, so this may be a sequencing read error. The chain carries TRBV20-1 and TRBJ2-7; D is ambiguous. CDR1 and CDR2 from the germline V gene are DFQATT and SNEGSKA (reference sequence). CDR3 size: 11 residues. V was pared by 0 bases and J by 4 bases, with 4 bases between. The CDR3 region has the DNA TGCAGTGCTAGAGATGAATACGAGCAGTACTTC. It yields the protein CSARDEYEQYF.

This clonotype has a handful of counts. The chain employs TRBV5-1 and TRBJ2-5; D unclear. Trimming pared 0 bases from V and 5 bases from J, leaving 11 bases between. The CDR3 covers 14 residues. CDR1 SGHRS and CDR2 YFSETQ come from the germline V gene. CDR3: CASSLAVGRETQYF. CDR3 DNA: TGCGCCAGCAGCTTGGCCGTCGGGCGGGAGACCCAGTACTTC.

V gene TRBV19 combines with J gene TRBJ2-1, with 9 bases matching TRBD2. CDR1 is LNHDA, CDR2 SQIVND, per germline (reference sequence). Unmatched junction bases numbered 12, after V lost 8 bases and J lost 7 bases. The CDR3 is 15 amino acids. Here the CDR3 reads CASWRGVAGENEQFF. Written as DNA, the CDR3 is TGTGCCAGTTGGAGGGGGGTAGCGGGAGAGAATGAGCAGTTCTTC. The full variable domain, completed using reference TRBV19 and TRBJ2-1, is DGGITQSPKYLFRKEGQNVTLSCEQNLNHDAMYWYRQDPGQGLRLIYYSQIVNDFQKGDIAEGYSVSREKKESFPLTVTSAQKNPTAFYLCASWRGVAGENEQFFGPGTRLTVL.

In this sample, this clonotype turned up many times. For the CDR3, the DNA is TGTGCCAGCTCACTAATGGGAGGGTCCCTCGACGAGCAGTACTTC. It is translated as CASSLMGGSLDEQYF. V usage is TRBV18 and J usage is TRBJ2-7, with TRBD2 identical over 7 bases. The germline gives CDR1 KGHSH, CDR2 LQKENI. V dropped 4 bases and J dropped 5; count of bases not matched to a gene: 11. The CDR3 contains 15 residues. Full variable domain (rest looked up from reference TRBV18 and TRBJ2-7): NAGVMQNPRHLVRRRGQEARLRCSPMKGHSHVYWYRQLPEEGLKFMVYLQKENIIDESGMPKERFSAEFPKEGPSILRIQQVVRGDSAAYFCASSLMGGSLDEQYFGPGTRLTVT.

This clonotype was seen a few times. The V and J genes are TRBV9 and TRBJ2-3, with 8 bases lining up with TRBD2. The V segment lost 3 bases and the J segment 9 bases; nucleotides outside the gene matches: 9. This CDR3 has 14 amino acids. Germline assignment: CDR1 SGDLS and CDR2 YYNGEE. The CDR3 bases are TGTGCCAGCAGCGCAAGCGGGAGACCGGACACGCAGTATTTT. Residues: CASSASGRPDTQYF.

This chain links TRBV4-1 with TRBJ2-7; either TRBD1 or TRBD2 may supply D (6 bases each). Trimming stripped 6 bases from V and 1 base from J, with 19 bases between. The CDR3 covers 16 residues. Germline V gene sequence: CDR1 MGHRA, CDR2 YSYEKL. The CDR3 reads CASSLLATRGSYEQYF. DNA of the CDR3: TGCGCCAGCAGTCTTCTAGCGACTAGGGGGTCCTACGAGCAGTACTTC.

This clonotype was detected only a few times. The chain links TRBV6-5 to TRBJ1-4; 7 nucleotides agree with TRBD1. V gave up 0 bases and J gave up 5 bases; unmatched junction bases: 15. Germline lookup yields CDR1 MNHEY and CDR2 SVGAGI. CDR3 size: 19 residues. This chain's CDR3 is CASSYSAGTANPKNEKLFF. DNA of the CDR3: TGTGCCAGCAGTTACTCGGCCGGGACAGCCAACCCAAAGAATGAAAAACTGTTTTTT.

This clonotype turned up a few times. The chain joins TRBV3-1 to TRBJ2-5; possibly TRBD2 for D (6 bases). V lost 1 base and J 1 base, leaving 10 bases between the germline ends. This CDR3 spans 15 amino acids. Germline CDR1 LGHDT, CDR2 YNNKEL (reference sequence). The CDR3 region has the DNA TGTGCCAGCAGCCAAGTGGGGGGTTTCCAAGAGACCCAGTACTTC. Amino acid sequence: CASSQVGGFQETQYF.

There are a few counts of this clonotype. The chain links TRBV20-1 to TRBJ1-3; 7 bases fit TRBD1. The CDR3 contains 13 residues. Germline CDR1 DFQATT, CDR2 SNEGSKA (reference sequence). Trimming at V came to 5 bases and at J to 2 bases, leaving 3 bases not matched to a gene. The CDR3 loop reads CSASQGPGNTIYF. CDR3 coding DNA: TGCAGTGCTTCACAGGGGCCTGGAAACACCATATATTTT.

The rearrangement links TRBV5-6 to TRBJ2-5; TRBD1 agrees at 8 bases. J gave up 5 bases and V 1 base, and 16 bases lay outside the gene matches. The CDR3 has 18 amino acids. The germline CDR1 and CDR2 sequences are SGHDT and YYEEEE. The CDR3 reads CASSLRTGRYSEFETQYF. The DNA of the CDR3 is TGTGCCAGCAGCTTGCGGACAGGGCGGTATAGCGAGTTCGAGACCCAGTACTTC.

Only a few counts were recorded for this clonotype. The chain employs TRBV20-1 and TRBJ2-1; 8 bases align to TRBD2. Losses at the gene ends were 7 bases for V and 4 bases for J; bases not matched to a gene: 9. CDR1 and CDR2 from the germline V gene are DFQATT and SNEGSKA (reference sequence). CDR3 length equals 14 residues. CDR3 sequence: CSVISPSGYNEQFF. The CDR3 nucleotides read TGCAGTGTTATAAGTCCTAGCGGGTACAATGAGCAGTTCTTC.

The sample holds a few counts of this clonotype. The chain has TRBV7-2 and TRBJ2-7; the D gene is possibly TRBD2 (5 bases). Germline assignment: CDR1 SGHTA and CDR2 FQGNSA. V was pared by 4 bases and J by 3 bases, with 10 bases between. This CDR3 comprises 13 residues. The CDR3 DNA is TGTGCCAGCAGCTCACTAGACGGCTACGAGCAGTACTTC. Translating gives CASSSLDGYEQYF.

This clonotype showed up just a few times. This chain connects TRBV12-3 or TRBV12-4 to TRBJ2-7; no firm D call. The V end lost 7 bases, the J end lost 4 bases, and 11 bases lay between the germline ends. The CDR3 contains 12 residues. For the CDR3, the DNA is TGTGCCAGCACCTTGAGCGAGTACGAGCAGTACTTC. Translation gives CASTLSEYEQYF.

The CDR3 DNA sequence: TGTGCCAGCAGCTTAGAATCCCAGACCTACAATGAGCAGTTCTTC. Translating it yields CASSLESQTYNEQFF. This chain links TRBV7-2 with TRBJ2-1; D is unresolved. Trimming took 1 base from V and 2 from J, leaving 9 bases between them. The V gene's germline CDR1 is SGHTA and CDR2 FQGNSA. The CDR3 length is 15 residues.

This chain joins TRBV27 and TRBJ1-1; 8 bases match TRBD1. V lost 6 bases and J lost 4; bases outside the gene matches: 4. CDR3 length equals 13 residues. Germline V CDR1 and CDR2: MNHEY, SMNVEV (reference sequence). The DNA for the CDR3 is TGTGCCAGCAGCCAGGGGGCTCCCACTGAAGCTTTCTTT. This sequence encodes CASSQGAPTEAFF.